This TCR beta chain was captured by sequencing in a study of blood T cell repertoires in COVID-19. Study-wide context: Sites across the United States, Italy and Spain contributed samples from acute and convalescent COVID-19. The analysed material was cDNA or gDNA that came from T cells, B-cell-depleted T cells, or PBMCs.

Original handling: For nucleated cells, counts were estimated from reference gene primer amplification. The protocol was immunoSEQ multiplex PCR, while the TCRdb copy is restricted to in-frame clones and leaves out a portion. V and J calls and clone size come straight from that table; D and trimming were deduced from the DNA. This sample has around 35,000 clones; 85% to 90% occur once, and the top ten carry 62%. Germline CDR1 and CDR2: SNHLY and FYNNEI. The CDR3 contains 15 residues. V was clipped by 4 bases and J by 8 bases, with 17 bases between them. The sample taken for sequencing was peripheral blood. The chain joins TRBV2 to TRBJ1-4; D unclear. This TCR was recovered from a man between 65 and 85 years old with acute or convalescent COVID-19. The CDR3 sequence: CASSGERPREEKLFF. CDR3 DNA sequence: TGTGCCAGCAGTGGGGAACGGCCCCGGGAGGAAAAACTGTTTTTT.